The rows below give T cell receptor beta chains drawn from one sample of a study of cytomegalovirus exposure and HLA in healthy donors. Sequencing was performed with immunoSEQ multiplex PCR; in TCRdb, only in-frame clones are kept and a portion is missing. Counted here are about 160,000 clones, roughly 85% occurring once; the ten biggest clones make up over 0.95%. Sequenced sample: PBMCs. The receptors shown here come from a woman aged 50 to 60 in good health and CMV-seropositive. Each CDR3 is given with its conserved first and last residue. A D gene is named only where the DNA matches it firmly. Not all rows give a size; the values are once, few, many and, for expanded clones, a class.

abundance	v_gene	len	j_gene	d_gene	CDR3nt	CDR3aa
.	TRBV10-3	16	TRBJ1-4	.	TGTGCCATCAGCCAAAGTACGGGTGCAACTAATGAAAAACTGTTTTTT	CAISQSTGATNEKLFF
.	TRBV19	16	TRBJ2-7	TRBD1	TGTGCCAGTAGTATGAGGGGAACAGGGGCGACCTACGAGCAGTACTTC	CASSMRGTGATYEQYF
.	TRBV5-1	14	TRBJ2-7	.	TGCGCCAGCAGCCCCCGCGGGGTCTCCTACGAGCAGTACTTC	CASSPRGVSYEQYF
.	TRBV6-1	16	TRBJ2-3	TRBD1	TGTGCCAGCAGTGTTAGGACAGGGGTGGGTGCAGATACGCAGTATTTT	CASSVRTGVGADTQYF
.	TRBV7-2	18	TRBJ2-7	TRBD1	TGTGCCAGCAGCTTAGGACCCCGAGGGTCGGGACAGAACTACGAGCAGTACTTC	CASSLGPRGSGQNYEQYF
.	TRBV2	15	TRBJ2-7	TRBD1	TGTGCCAGCAGTGAAGGTGGACAGGGGGTCAGCGAGCAGTACTTC	CASSEGGQGVSEQYF
.	TRBV11-2	17	TRBJ1-2	.	TGTGCCAGCAGCTTAGTAAGGCGGCCCCAAGCTAACTATGGCTACACCTTC	CASSLVRRPQANYGYTF
.	TRBV7-2	15	TRBJ2-7	TRBD1	TGTGCCAGCAGCTTATATACAGGGGGGAGCTACGAGCAGTACTTC	CASSLYTGGSYEQYF
.	TRBV10-3	20	TRBJ1-5	TRBD1	TGTGCCATCAGTGATGTGGATCCCGGGACAGGTCCTAATAGCAATCAGCCCCAGCATTTT	CAISDVDPGTGPNSNQPQHF
.	TRBV7-8	13	TRBJ1-2	.	TGTGCCAGCAACGGAGGGGACGGCTATGGCTACACCTTC	CASNGGDGYGYTF
.	TRBV11-2	17	TRBJ2-7	.	TGTGCCAGCAGCCCCGGAACGGGGCGACAGGTGGACTACGAGCAGTACTTC	CASSPGTGRQVDYEQYF
.	TRBV27	14	TRBJ2-7	.	TGTGCCAGCAGTGTTCGACAGATTTCCTACGAGCAGTACTTC	CASSVRQISYEQYF
.	TRBV2	13	TRBJ1-1	.	TGTGCCAGCAGTGTCCTCCCGAGCCCAGGAGCTTTCTTT	CASSVLPSPGAFF
.	TRBV2	15	TRBJ2-7	TRBD2	TGTGCCAGCAAAATTCTCGGGCTAGCGGGAGTCGAGCAGTACTTC	CASKILGLAGVEQYF
.	TRBV6-5	12	TRBJ2-7	.	TGTGCCAGCAGTTATTTGGGGGGAGAGCAGTACTTC	CASSYLGGEQYF
once	TRBV10-1	15	TRBJ2-5	TRBD2	TGCGCCAGCAGTGAGTCCGGGAGGGCTGGAGAGACCCAGTACTTC	CASSESGRAGETQYF
few	TRBV9	13	TRBJ2-3	.	TGTGCCAGCAGCGTACAACACACAGATACGCAGTATTTT	CASSVQHTDTQYF
.	TRBV6-7	14	TRBJ1-4	TRBD1	TGTGCCAGCAGGACAGGGGTGAACGGTGAAAAACTGTTTTTT	CASRTGVNGEKLFF
.	TRBV7-2	13	TRBJ2-7	TRBD1	TGTGCCAGCAGCCCCGGGACAGGTAGGGAGCAGTACTTC	CASSPGTGREQYF
few	TRBV5-8	15	TRBJ1-1	.	TGTGCCAGCAGCTTGGGCGGGACGGGTAACACTGAAGCTTTCTTT	CASSLGGTGNTEAFF
.	TRBV7-2	12	TRBJ1-5	.	TGTGCCAGCAGCCCCCCCTATCAGCCCCAGCATTTT	CASSPPYQPQHF
once	TRBV7-8	15	TRBJ2-7	.	TGTGCCAGCAGCTTAGGGGGCAGGTACTCCTACGAGCAGTACTTC	CASSLGGRYSYEQYF
once	TRBV19	16	TRBJ1-5	.	TGTGCCAGTAACCCCTTTGGGCAGGGTGGTAATCAGCCCCAGCATTTT	CASNPFGQGGNQPQHF
.	TRBV27	15	TRBJ1-1	TRBD1	TGTGCCAGCAGTTCGGGACAGATAATGAACACTGAAGCTTTCTTT	CASSSGQIMNTEAFF
.	TRBV7-2	11	TRBJ2-3	.	TGTGCCAGCAGCCGGGCAGATACGCAGTATTTT	CASSRADTQYF
.	TRBV6-4	12	TRBJ1-1	.	TGTGCCAGCAAGAGGGAACACACTGAAGCTTTCTTT	CASKREHTEAFF
.	TRBV7-6	17	TRBJ2-5	TRBD1	TGTGCCAGCAGCTTAATCCCCGTGGGACAGGGGGGCGAGACCCAGTACTTC	CASSLIPVGQGGETQYF
.	TRBV7-2	12	TRBJ1-2	.	TGTGCCAGCAGCTTAGATCGCTATGGCTACACCTTC	CASSLDRYGYTF